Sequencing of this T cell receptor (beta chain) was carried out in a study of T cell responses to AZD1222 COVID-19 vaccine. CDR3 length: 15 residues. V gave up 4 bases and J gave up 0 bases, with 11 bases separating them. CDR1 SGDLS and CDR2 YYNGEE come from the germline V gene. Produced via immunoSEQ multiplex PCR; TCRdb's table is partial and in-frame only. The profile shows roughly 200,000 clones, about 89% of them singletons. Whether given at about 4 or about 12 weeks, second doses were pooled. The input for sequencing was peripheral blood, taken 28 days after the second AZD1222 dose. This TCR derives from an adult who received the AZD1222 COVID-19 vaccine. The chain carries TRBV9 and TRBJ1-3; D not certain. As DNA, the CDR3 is TGTGCCAGCAGCCCTAAATTGAGCTCTGGAAACACCATATATTTT. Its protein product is CASSPKLSSGNTIYF.